Reported below is one T cell receptor beta chain. Its target is unknown. This specimen includes other DNA sequences encoding the same CDR3. These data are taken from a study of PD-1 blockade in mismatch repair-deficient tumors. Study-level information: Patients had over ten mismatch repair-deficient cancer types and were previously treated and progressing. Overall study results and limits: Rapid post-treatment expansion, then contraction, generally preceding radiologic response, marked tumor-resident clones.

Generated by immunoSEQ multiplex PCR, the TCRdb table keeps only in-frame clones and is missing some. The sample holds roughly 84,000 clones; 65% to 85% are singletons and the top ten take roughly 2.7%. All patients were mismatch repair deficient, assessed by either PCR or immunohistochemistry. Three pembrolizumab responders had their TCRs sequenced. The CDR3 has 15 amino acids. CDR1 and CDR2 from the germline V gene are MGHRA and YSYEKL. Deletions cut 1 base from V and 7 bases from J, with 14 bases between. This clonotype originated in an adult with mismatch repair-deficient cancer. This rearrangement joins TRBV4-1 to TRBJ1-5, with TRBD1 as a possible D gene (5 bases). The specimen comprised peripheral blood, sampled 12 weeks after starting pembrolizumab. The CDR3 sequence is CASSQVGQGGQPQHF. The CDR3 DNA sequence: TGCGCCAGCAGCCAAGTGGGGCAGGGTGGGCAGCCCCAGCATTTT.